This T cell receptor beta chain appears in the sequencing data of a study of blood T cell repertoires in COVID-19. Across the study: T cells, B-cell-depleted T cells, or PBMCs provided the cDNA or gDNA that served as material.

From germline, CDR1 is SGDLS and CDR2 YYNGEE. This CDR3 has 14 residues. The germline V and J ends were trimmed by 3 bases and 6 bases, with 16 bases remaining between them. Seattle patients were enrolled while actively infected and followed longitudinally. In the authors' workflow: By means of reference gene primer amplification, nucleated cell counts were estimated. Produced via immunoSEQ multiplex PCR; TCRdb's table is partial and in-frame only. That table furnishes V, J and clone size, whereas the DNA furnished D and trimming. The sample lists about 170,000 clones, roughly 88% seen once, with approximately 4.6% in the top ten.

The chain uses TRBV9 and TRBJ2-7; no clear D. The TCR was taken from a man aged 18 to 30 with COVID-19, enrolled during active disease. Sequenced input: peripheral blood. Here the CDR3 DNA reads TGTGCCAGCAGCGGCGGTTCACCTAATGGCGAGCAGTACTTC. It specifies CASSGGSPNGEQYF.